This T cell receptor beta chain was recovered during a study of blood T cell repertoires in COVID-19. Authors' analysis steps: Reference gene primer amplification gave nucleated cell count estimates. The table came from immunoSEQ multiplex PCR; TCRdb's copy has only in-frame clones and leaves some out. V, J and clone size are taken as reported in that table, and D and trimming were inferred from the DNA itself. There are 200,000 to 250,000 clones in the sample; 80% to 90% occur only once, and roughly a tenth lies in the top ten. Sequencing was carried out using peripheral blood. This sequence was found in a man in his fifties with active or convalescent COVID-19.

The CDR3 spells CASSLVSGGWNSPLHF. In DNA, the CDR3 is TGCGCCAGCAGCTTGGTGAGTGGGGGGTGGAATTCACCCCTCCACTTT. The J gene is TRBJ1-6, the V gene TRBV5-1; tentative D call: TRBD1 (5 bases). V gave up 0 bases and J gave up 7 bases, with 14 bases separating them. The CDR3 totals 16 residues. Germline CDR1 and CDR2: SGHRS and YFSETQ.